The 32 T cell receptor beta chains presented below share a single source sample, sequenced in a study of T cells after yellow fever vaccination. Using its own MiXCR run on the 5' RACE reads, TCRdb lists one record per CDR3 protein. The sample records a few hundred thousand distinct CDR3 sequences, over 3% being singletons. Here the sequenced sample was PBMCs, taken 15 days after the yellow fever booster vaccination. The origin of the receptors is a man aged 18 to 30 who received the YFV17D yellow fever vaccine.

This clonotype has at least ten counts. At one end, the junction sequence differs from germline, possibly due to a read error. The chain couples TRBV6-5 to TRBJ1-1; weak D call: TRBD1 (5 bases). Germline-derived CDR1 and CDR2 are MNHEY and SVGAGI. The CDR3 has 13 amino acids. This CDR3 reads CASSMGRGNLGSF. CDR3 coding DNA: TGTGCCAGCAGTATGGGCCGGGGGAACCTGGGGTCGTTT.

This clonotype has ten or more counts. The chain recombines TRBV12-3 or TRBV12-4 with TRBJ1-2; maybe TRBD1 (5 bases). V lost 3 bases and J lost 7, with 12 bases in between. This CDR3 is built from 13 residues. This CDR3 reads CASSLKTDGGYTF. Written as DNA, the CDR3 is TGTGCCAGCAGTTTGAAGACAGATGGTGGCTACACCTTC.

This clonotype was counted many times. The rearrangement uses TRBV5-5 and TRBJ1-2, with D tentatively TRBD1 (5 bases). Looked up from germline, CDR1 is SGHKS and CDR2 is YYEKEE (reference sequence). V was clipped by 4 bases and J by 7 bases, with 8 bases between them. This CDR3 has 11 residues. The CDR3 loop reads CASSRGTGYTF. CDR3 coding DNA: TGTGCCAGCAGCCGAGGGACTGGCTACACCTTC.

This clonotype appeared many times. CDR3 sequence: CASSMYPLAGGSTDTQYF. CDR3 nucleotides: TGTGCCAGTAGTATGTATCCCCTAGCGGGGGGGAGCACAGATACGCAGTATTTT. The chain carries TRBV19 and TRBJ2-3; TRBD2 matches at 12 bases. The CDR3 contains 18 residues. From germline, CDR1 is LNHDA and CDR2 SQIVND (reference sequence). V was pared by 3 bases and J by 0 bases, with 7 bases of the junction left unmatched.

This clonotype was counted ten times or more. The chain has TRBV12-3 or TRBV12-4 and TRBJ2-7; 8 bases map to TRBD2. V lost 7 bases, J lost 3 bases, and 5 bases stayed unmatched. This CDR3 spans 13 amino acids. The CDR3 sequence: CASTAGEGYEQYF. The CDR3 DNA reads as TGTGCCAGCACAGCGGGGGAGGGCTACGAGCAGTACTTC.

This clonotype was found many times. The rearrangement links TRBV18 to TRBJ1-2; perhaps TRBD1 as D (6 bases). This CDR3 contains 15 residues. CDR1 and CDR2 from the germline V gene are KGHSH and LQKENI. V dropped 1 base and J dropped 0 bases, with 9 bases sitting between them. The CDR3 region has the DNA TGTGCCAGCTCACCACGGAAGGGGGCTAACTATGGCTACACCTTC. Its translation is CASSPRKGANYGYTF. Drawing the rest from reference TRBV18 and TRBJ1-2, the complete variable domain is NAGVMQNPRHLVRRRGQEARLRCSPMKGHSHVYWYRQLPEEGLKFMVYLQKENIIDESGMPKERFSAEFPKEGPSILRIQQVVRGDSAAYFCASSPRKGANYGYTFGSGTRLTVV.

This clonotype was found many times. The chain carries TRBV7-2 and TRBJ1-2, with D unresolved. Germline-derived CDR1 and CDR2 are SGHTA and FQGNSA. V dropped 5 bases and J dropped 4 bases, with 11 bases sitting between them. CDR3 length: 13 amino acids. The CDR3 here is CASSTTVSYGYTF. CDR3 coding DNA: TGTGCCAGCAGCACAACAGTCTCCTATGGCTACACCTTC.

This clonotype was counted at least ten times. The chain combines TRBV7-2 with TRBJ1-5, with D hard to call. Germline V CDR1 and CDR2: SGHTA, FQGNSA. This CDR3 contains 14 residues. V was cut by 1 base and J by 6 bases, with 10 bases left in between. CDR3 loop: CASSLEAWGQPQHF. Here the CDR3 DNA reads TGTGCCAGCAGCTTAGAGGCGTGGGGTCAGCCCCAGCATTTT. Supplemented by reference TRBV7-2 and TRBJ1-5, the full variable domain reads GAGVSQSPSNKVTEKGKDVELRCDPISGHTALYWYRQSLGQGLEFLIYFQGNSAPDKSGLPSDRFSAERTGGSVSTLTIQRTQQEDSAVYLCASSLEAWGQPQHFGDGTRLSIL.

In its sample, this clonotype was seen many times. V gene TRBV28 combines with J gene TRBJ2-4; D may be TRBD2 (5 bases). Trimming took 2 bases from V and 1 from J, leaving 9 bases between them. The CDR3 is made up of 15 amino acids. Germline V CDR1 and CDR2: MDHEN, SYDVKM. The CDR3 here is CASSLRGWAKNIQYF. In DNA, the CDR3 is TGTGCCAGCAGTTTACGGGGTTGGGCCAAAAACATTCAGTACTTC.

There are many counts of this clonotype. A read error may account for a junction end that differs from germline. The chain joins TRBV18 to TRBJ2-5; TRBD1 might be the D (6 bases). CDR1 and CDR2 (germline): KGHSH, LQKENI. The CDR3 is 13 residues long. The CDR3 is CASLPGDVGTQYF. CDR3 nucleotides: TGTGCCAGCTTACCAGGGGACGTTGGGACCCAGTACTTC.

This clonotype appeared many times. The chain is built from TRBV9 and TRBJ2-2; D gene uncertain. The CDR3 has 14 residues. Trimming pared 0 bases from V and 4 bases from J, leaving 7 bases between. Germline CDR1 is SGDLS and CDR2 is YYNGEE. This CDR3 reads CASSVDQSTGELFF. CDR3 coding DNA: TGTGCCAGCAGCGTAGACCAGAGCACCGGGGAGCTGTTTTTT.

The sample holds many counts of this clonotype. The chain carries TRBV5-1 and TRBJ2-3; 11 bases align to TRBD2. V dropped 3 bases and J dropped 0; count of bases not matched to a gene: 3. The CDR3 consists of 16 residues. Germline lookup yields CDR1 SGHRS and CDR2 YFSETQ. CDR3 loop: CASSSGLAVSTDTQYF. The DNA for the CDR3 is TGCGCCAGCAGCTCGGGACTAGCGGTTAGCACAGATACGCAGTATTTT.

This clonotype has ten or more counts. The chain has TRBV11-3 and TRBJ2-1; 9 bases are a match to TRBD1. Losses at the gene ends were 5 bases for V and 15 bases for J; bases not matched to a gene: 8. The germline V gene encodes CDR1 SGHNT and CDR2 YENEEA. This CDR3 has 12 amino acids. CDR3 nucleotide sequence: TGTGCCAGCAGCCCCACGCGGGACAGGGTGTTCTTC. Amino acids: CASSPTRDRVFF.

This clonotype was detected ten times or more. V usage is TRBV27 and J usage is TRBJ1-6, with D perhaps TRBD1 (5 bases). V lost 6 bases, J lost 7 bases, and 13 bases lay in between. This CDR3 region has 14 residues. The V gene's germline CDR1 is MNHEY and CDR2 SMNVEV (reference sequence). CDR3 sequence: CASSLQGSNSPLHF. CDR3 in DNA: TGTGCCAGCAGCCTCCAGGGTAGCAATTCACCCCTCCACTTT.

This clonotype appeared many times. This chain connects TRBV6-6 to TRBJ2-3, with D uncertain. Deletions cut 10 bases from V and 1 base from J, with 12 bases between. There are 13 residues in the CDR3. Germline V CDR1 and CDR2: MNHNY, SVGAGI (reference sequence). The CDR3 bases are TGTGCCATTAAACAAGTTCGCACAGATACGCAGTATTTT. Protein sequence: CAIKQVRTDTQYF.

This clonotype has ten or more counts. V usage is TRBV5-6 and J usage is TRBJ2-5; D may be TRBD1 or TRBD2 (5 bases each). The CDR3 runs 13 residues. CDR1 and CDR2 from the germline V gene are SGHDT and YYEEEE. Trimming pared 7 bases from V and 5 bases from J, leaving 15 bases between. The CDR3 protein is CASSGPWGETQYF. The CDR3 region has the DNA TGTGCCAGCTCCGGGCCCTGGGGGGAGACCCAGTACTTC.

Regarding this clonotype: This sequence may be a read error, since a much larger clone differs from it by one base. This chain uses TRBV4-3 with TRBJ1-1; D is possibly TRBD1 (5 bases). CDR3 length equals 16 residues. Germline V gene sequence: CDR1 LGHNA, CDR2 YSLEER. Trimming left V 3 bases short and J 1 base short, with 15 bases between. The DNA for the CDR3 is TGCGCCAGCAGCCACGGGCGGGACGGACCGAACACTGAAGCTTTCTTT. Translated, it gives CASSHGRDGPNTEAFF.

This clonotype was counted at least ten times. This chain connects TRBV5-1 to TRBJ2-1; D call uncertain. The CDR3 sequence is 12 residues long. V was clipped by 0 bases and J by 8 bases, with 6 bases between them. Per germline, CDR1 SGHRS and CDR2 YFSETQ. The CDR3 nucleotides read TGCGCCAGCAGCTTGGAGGGCGATGAGCAGTTCTTC. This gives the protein CASSLEGDEQFF. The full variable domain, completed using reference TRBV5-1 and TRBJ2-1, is KAGVTQTPRYLIKTRGQQVTLSCSPISGHRSVSWYQQTPGQGLQFLFEYFSETQRNKGNFPGRFSGRQFSNSRSEMNVSTLELGDSALYLCASSLEGDEQFFGPGTRLTVL.

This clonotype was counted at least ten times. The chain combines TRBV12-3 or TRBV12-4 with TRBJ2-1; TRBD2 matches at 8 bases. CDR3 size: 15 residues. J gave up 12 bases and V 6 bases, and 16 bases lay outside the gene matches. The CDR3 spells CASSYGGAPEIVQFF. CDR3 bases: TGTGCCAGCAGCTACGGGGGGGCTCCAGAAATTGTGCAGTTCTTC.

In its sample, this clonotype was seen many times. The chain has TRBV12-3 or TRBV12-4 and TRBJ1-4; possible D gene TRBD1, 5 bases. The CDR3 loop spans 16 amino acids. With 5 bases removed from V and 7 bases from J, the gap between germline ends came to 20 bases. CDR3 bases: TGTGCCAGCAGTCCCACTAGGGCTGCCGGGGGTGAAAAACTGTTTTTT. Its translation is CASSPTRAAGGEKLFF.

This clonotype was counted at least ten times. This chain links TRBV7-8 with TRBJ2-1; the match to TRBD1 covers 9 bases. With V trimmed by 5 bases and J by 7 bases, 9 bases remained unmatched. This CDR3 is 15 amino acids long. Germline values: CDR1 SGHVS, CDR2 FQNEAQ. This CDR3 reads CASSHRGTGRNEQFF. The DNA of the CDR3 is TGTGCCAGCAGCCACCGGGGGACAGGGAGAAATGAGCAGTTCTTC.

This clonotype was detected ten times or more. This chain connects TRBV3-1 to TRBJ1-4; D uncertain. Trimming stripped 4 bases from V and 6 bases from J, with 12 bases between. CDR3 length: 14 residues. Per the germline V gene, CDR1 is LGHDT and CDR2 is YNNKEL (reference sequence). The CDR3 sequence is CASSLGGFDEKLFF. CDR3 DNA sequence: TGTGCCAGCAGCCTGGGAGGATTTGATGAAAAACTGTTTTTT.

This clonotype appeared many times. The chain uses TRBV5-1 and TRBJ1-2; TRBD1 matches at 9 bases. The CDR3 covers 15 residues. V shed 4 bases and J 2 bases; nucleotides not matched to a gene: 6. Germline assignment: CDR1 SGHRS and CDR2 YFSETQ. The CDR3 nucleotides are TGCGCCAGCAGCCCCCCGGACAGGGGAAACTATGGCTACACCTTC. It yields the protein CASSPPDRGNYGYTF.

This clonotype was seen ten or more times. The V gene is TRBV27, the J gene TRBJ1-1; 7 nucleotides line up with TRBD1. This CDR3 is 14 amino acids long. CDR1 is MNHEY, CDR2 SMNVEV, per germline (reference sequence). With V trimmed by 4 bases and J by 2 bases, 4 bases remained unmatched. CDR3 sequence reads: CASSYAGGNTEAFF. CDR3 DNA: TGTGCCAGCAGTTACGCAGGGGGAAACACTGAAGCTTTCTTT.

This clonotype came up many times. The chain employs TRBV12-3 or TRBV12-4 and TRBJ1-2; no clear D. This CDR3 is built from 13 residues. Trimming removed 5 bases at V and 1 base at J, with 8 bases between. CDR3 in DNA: TGTGCCAGCAGTCTTCTTGATAACTATGGCTACACCTTC. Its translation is CASSLLDNYGYTF.

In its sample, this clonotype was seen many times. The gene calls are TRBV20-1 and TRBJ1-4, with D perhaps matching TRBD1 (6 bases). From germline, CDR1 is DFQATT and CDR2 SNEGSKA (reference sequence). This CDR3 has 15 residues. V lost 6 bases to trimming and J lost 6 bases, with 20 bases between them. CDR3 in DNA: TGCAGTGCGGGTCTGAAAGGGGGGACGGATGAAAAACTGTTTTTT. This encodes CSAGLKGGTDEKLFF.

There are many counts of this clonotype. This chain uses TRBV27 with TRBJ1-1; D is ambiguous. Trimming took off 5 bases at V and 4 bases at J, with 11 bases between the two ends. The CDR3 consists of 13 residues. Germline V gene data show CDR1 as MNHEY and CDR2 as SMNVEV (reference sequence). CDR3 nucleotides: TGTGCCAGCAGTGCCGGGTTTACCACTGAAGCTTTCTTT. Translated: CASSAGFTTEAFF.

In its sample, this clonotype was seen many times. In nucleotides, the CDR3 is TGCAGTGCAAGGACCGTCAACTATGGCTACACCTTC. Translating it yields CSARTVNYGYTF. The chain joins TRBV20-1 to TRBJ1-2; D unclear. Germline values: CDR1 DFQATT, CDR2 SNEGSKA (reference sequence). The CDR3 extends over 12 amino acids. Between the trimmed V and J ends, which lost 6 bases and 2 bases, there was a span of 10 bases.

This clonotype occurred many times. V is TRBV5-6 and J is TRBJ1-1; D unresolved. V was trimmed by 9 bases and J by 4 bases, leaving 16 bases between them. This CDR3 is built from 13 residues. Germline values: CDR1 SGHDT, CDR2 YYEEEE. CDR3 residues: CATSVIRGTEAFF. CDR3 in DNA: TGTGCCACCTCCGTGATCCGGGGCACTGAAGCTTTCTTT.

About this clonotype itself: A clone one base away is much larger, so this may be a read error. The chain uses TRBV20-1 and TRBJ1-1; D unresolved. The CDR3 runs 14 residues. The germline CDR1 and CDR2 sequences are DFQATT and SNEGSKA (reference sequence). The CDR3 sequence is CSAVGGTAITEAFF. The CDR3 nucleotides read TGCAGCGCTGTCGGCGGAACAGCGATCACTGAAGCTTTCTTT.

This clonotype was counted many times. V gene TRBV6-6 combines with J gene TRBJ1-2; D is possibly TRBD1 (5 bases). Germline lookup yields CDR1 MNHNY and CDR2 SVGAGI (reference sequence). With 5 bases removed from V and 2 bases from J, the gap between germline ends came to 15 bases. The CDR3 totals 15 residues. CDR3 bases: TGTGCCAGCAGTCACCTGAGGGGCGCGAACTATGGCTACACCTTC. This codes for CASSHLRGANYGYTF.

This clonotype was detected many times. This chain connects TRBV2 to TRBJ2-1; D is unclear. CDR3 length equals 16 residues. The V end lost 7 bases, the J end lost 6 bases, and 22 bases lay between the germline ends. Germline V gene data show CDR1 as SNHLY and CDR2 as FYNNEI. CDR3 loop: CASTSRRTVLGNEQFF. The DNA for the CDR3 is TGTGCCAGCACCTCGCGTAGGACGGTCCTGGGCAATGAGCAGTTCTTC.